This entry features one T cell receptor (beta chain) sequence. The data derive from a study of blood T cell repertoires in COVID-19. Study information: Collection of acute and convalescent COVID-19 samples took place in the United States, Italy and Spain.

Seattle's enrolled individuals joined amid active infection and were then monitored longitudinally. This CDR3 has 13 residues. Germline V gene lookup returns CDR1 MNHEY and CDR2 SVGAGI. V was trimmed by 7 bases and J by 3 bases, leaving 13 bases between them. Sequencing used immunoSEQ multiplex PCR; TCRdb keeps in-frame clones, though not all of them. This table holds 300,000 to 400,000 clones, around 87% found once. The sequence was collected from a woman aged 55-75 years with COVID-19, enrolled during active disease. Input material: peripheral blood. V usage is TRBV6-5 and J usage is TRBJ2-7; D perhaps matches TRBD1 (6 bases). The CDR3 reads CASKWTEGYEQYF. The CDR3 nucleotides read TGTGCCAGCAAATGGACAGAGGGCTACGAGCAGTACTTC.